This T cell receptor (beta chain) was captured by sequencing in a study of T cells in localized non-small cell lung cancer. Study results and caveats: The study detected a median around 57 of the top 100 tumor clones in adjacent lung. Clonality of T cells reached its maximum in uninvolved adjacent lung, surpassing tumor.

Repertoires were generated with immunoSEQ multiplex PCR, while TCRdb's copy carries only in-frame clones and drops some. Found here are fewer than 850 clones, 25% to 35% of them singletons; the top ten hold roughly 15%. This CDR3 has 14 residues. V lost 4 bases, J lost 3 bases, and 4 bases stayed unmatched. The germline V gene has CDR1 LNHNV and CDR2 YYDKDF (reference sequence). The sample holds a few counts of this clone. The antigen is undetermined. This material consisted of lung tumor tissue, taken before any cancer treatment. This sequence originates from a man aged 40 to 75 with stage III lung adenocarcinoma. The chain carries TRBV15 and TRBJ2-5; 8 nucleotides match TRBD2. CDR3 nucleotide sequence: TGTGCCACCAGCATTGGACTAGCCGAAGAGACCCAGTACTTC. Residues: CATSIGLAEETQYF.